The clone carrying this TCR beta chain was seen just once. V dropped 0 bases and J dropped 3; count of bases not matched to a gene: 6. Germline V gene lookup returns CDR1 SGDLS and CDR2 YYNGEE. The CDR3 is made up of 16 amino acids. TCRdb re-called the RT-PCR reads through MiXCR, storing one row per CDR3 protein. Seen here are about 200,000 distinct CDR3 sequences, 41% observed once, and the top ten hold 33%. These data belong to a study of patients and donors after allogeneic stem cell transplantation. Sequencing was carried out using blood, either unsorted or a sorted T cell fraction (not recorded which). The TCR originated in a human donor who was either an allogeneic HSCT recipient or a stem cell or donor lymphocyte infusion donor (not recorded which). It is not recorded whose cells these are; they may come from a transplant donor. The chain has TRBV9 and TRBJ2-7; 10 nucleotides line up with TRBD2. CDR3 loop: CASSVGGTSAFYEQYF. CDR3 bases: TGTGCCAGCAGCGTAGGAGGGACTAGCGCCTTCTACGAGCAGTACTTC.